This entry features one T cell receptor (beta chain) sequence. Its recognized antigen is unknown. Qualities for individual bases were not recorded, and no much larger clone is one base off. The method was 5' RACE. The listed sequencing device is Illumina HiSeq 2500. The second PCR ran for roughly 7 to 12 cycles and used a J-beta primer mix along with a sample-barcoded 5' primer. Each TCR beta cDNA molecule received a unique molecular identifier from a template-switch 5' adaptor carrying 12 random nucleotides. At least 3 million CDR3-containing paired-end reads were obtained from each sample. The Mint cDNA synthesis kit, primed by a TRBC-specific oligonucleotide, was used to synthesize first-strand cDNA from all RNA. After uracil-DNA glycosylase treatment, a first 18-cycle PCR used universal primers M1SS and BC2_uni_R on all cDNA. Processing in the source paper ran as follows. Normalization of each sample was performed by random selection of 1 million high-quality reads, each carrying a distinct molecular identifier. Instead of being binned into consensus sequences, reads with shared molecular identifiers were discarded. CDR3 identification, clonotype clustering and error correction used MiTCR with a Q25 quality threshold and the strictest error-elimination algorithm. A nonparametric unseen species model with Euler transformation was used to estimate lower-bound total TCR beta diversity. The raw public data were reprocessed by TCRdb itself: fastp quality trimming at Q25, MiXCR clonotype calling, in-frame beta chains only. Each entry merges the rows of one CDR3 protein and shows their most common DNA and genes. TCRdb's processing, not the authors' own work, is the source of the V and J calls. This sample has roughly 1 million distinct CDR3 sequences in its table, and less than 25% of those were observed once. Together, the top ten hold about 0.72% of the sample.

Systemically healthy Caucasian individuals from Russia, 39 in total and aged about 6 to 90 years, were included as donors. Each donor gave ten milliliters of peripheral blood, collected into EDTA-treated Vacutainer tubes. PBMCs were isolated by Ficoll-Paque density-gradient centrifugation, with at least 6 million obtained per sample. Trizol reagent was used to extract total RNA from PBMCs, with at least 5.5 micrograms per sample. Naive CD45RAhigh/CD27high T cell percentages were measured by flow cytometry on a PBMC aliquot from every donor. V and J are truncated by 6 bases and 8 bases respectively, leaving an intervening sequence of 25 bases. From the cysteine up to the phenylalanine, the CDR3 has a length of 16 residues. Of all the DNA, just the CDR3 is kept, 48 bases in frame from base 1. The germline V gene gives CDR1 as SNHLY and CDR2 as FYNNEI. The sample comes from a study of blood T cells in healthy people across ages (dated by TCRdb to between 2014 and 2017). With respect to the entire study: In model experiments, roughly one uniquely barcoded TCR beta cDNA molecule per two T cells was captured by template switching. Using deep sequencing normalized with unique cDNA molecular identifiers, the study measured how TCR beta repertoire diversity changes with age. Using the same blood draw, the study looked at two additional independent replicas of 1 million unique cDNA reads for two donors, one aged 18 to 29 and the other aged 80 or older. The donors were divided into four age groups: young (average around 17 years), middle-aged (almost 40), aged (roughly 60) and long-lived (about 80).

Overall study results and their limits: The percentage of naive T cells measured by flow cytometry correlated strongly with observed TCR beta diversity. Compared with the aged group, more naive CD4+ T cells, fewer expanded clones and increased TCR diversity were shown by the long-lived group, suggesting age selection. As age increased, observed TCR beta diversity per million T cells dropped in a roughly linear way, and a significant reduction was already evident by age about 36. Total diversity estimates from one million sequenced T cells were considered lower bounds and underestimates. Because profiling used bulk unsorted PBMCs, naive and antigen-experienced compartments could not be compared conclusively. Because the CMV infection status of the donors was unknown, age-related changes in expanded clonotypes may potentially have been confounded.

The same data also contributed to another study, on T cells of mothers and their children. As the second publication notes: Donors were nine systemically healthy Caucasian individuals: three mothers and their six children. cDNA synthesis consumed the entire amount of extracted RNA, loaded at about 1.5 ug RNA in each 15 ul reaction. In the second PCR, the M1S primer introduced both the sample barcodes and 2-4 random nucleotides. More than 8.5 million TCR beta CDR3 reads were obtained from each mother, and some 3.2 million reads were obtained from each child. In both related and unrelated pairs, thymic selection shapes the output of TCR recombination in a similar way, with inherited differences having only a minor effect. Normalized repertoire overlap was always slightly but never significantly higher in related than unrelated mother-child pairs. With a sensitivity of approximately 96 clones per million clonotypes, no persistent microchimeric T cell clones were detected. Deep NGS was used in the study to compare the TCR beta repertoires of mothers and children and to look for features that separate related mother-child pairs from unrelated individuals. On average, the children were around 11 +/- 4 years old, while the mothers were approximately 41 +/- 4 years old. After adapter ligation with NEBNext reagents, the libraries were sequenced on Illumina HiSeq 2000 with 100+100 nt paired-end reads. To avoid cross-contamination, the mother libraries and the child libraries were prepared a month apart and sequenced in separate runs. For each donor, somewhere between roughly 450,000 and 2,200,000 distinct TCR beta clonotypes were identified. Naive TCR beta clonotypes were estimated from low-frequency clonotypes matched to each donor's FACS-determined naive share, without sorting.

The origin of this receptor is a girl aged 2 to 9 in good health. What was sequenced was blood. The chain is encoded by TRBV2 joined to TRBJ1-2; the D gene is perhaps TRBD1, on 5 matching bases. Here is the DNA: TGTGCCAGCAGGGAATACACCTTAGGGACCAGGGAGGGCTACACCTTC. Its amino acids are CASREYTLGTREGYTF.